Below are 27 T cell receptor beta chains sequenced from a single sample in a study of blood T cell repertoires in COVID-19. Using immunoSEQ multiplex PCR, the repertoire was profiled, and TCRdb retains in-frame clones only, with some absent. Of 42,000 or so clones in the sample, over 75% are singletons; the top ten hold 2% to 2.5%. The sequencing sample was made of peripheral blood. The receptors derive from a human donor in a cohort sampled during active COVID-19.

The chain links TRBV5-1 to TRBJ2-5; 8 bases match TRBD1. Trimming removed 3 bases from V and 1 base from J; junction bases left unmatched: 2. There are 14 residues in the CDR3. Germline-derived CDR1 and CDR2 are SGHRS and YFSETQ. Here the CDR3 reads CASSSGQGQETQYF. CDR3 nucleotides: TGCGCCAGCAGCTCCGGACAGGGCCAAGAGACCCAGTACTTC.

This sequence joins TRBV7-3 and TRBJ2-5; the match to TRBD1 covers 8 bases. The CDR3 covers 17 residues. Germline lookup yields CDR1 SGHTA and CDR2 FQGTGA. Unmatched junction bases numbered 16, after V lost 5 bases and J lost 5 bases. The CDR3 DNA reads TGTGCCAGCAGCCTGACAGGGGCGATAAGCCAAGGGGAGACCCAGTACTTC. Protein sequence: CASSLTGAISQGETQYF.

This chain uses TRBV6-5 with TRBJ2-2; TRBD1 matches 7 bases. From germline, CDR1 is MNHEY and CDR2 SVGAGI. The CDR3 contains 13 residues. Trimming took 10 bases from V and 2 from J; bases not matched to a gene: 4. The CDR3 nucleotides are TGTGCCATGGGGGACAGAAACACCGGGGAGCTGTTTTTT. It specifies CAMGDRNTGELFF.

The CDR3: CASSYNRGRGANVLTF. CDR3 sequence (DNA): TGTGCCAGCAGTTACAACAGGGGGCGTGGGGCCAACGTCCTGACTTTC. J is TRBJ2-6 and V is TRBV6-5; the match to TRBD1 covers 9 bases. Germline V gene sequence: CDR1 MNHEY, CDR2 SVGAGI. The CDR3 spans 16 residues. V trimming: 2 bases; J trimming: 3 bases; junction bases outside the gene matches: 2.

The J gene is TRBJ2-1, the V gene TRBV15; 8 bases agree with TRBD2. This CDR3 contains 16 residues. Germline trimming cut 0 bases from V and 10 bases from J; bases unmatched to any gene: 11. Per the germline V gene, CDR1 is LNHNV and CDR2 is YYDKDF (reference sequence). The CDR3 sequence is CATSRDLASGRLEQFF. For the CDR3, the DNA is TGTGCCACCAGCAGAGATCTGGCTAGCGGGCGCCTGGAGCAGTTCTTC.

This chain links TRBV27 with TRBJ2-1; a weak D match, TRBD2 (6 bases). V dropped 4 bases and J dropped 1 base, with 17 bases sitting between them. Germline-derived CDR1 and CDR2 are MNHEY and SMNVEV (reference sequence). This CDR3 has 17 residues. The DNA for the CDR3 is TGTGCCAGCAGTTCCATAGGAGGGCTTAATTCCTACAATGAGCAGTTCTTC. This gives the protein CASSSIGGLNSYNEQFF.

This chain connects TRBV19 to TRBJ1-5; a possible D gene is TRBD1 (5 bases). The CDR3 spans 14 residues. V dropped 3 bases and J dropped 6 bases, with 12 bases sitting between them. The germline gives CDR1 LNHDA, CDR2 SQIVND (reference sequence). CDR3 nucleotides: TGTGCCAGTAGTATCCGGGGGTTAGGTCAGCCCCAGCATTTT. Its translation: CASSIRGLGQPQHF.

The rearrangement links TRBV5-1 to TRBJ1-1, with D unclear. In germline, CDR1 is SGHRS, CDR2 YFSETQ. This CDR3 comprises 15 residues. Trimming took 4 bases from V and 1 from J, leaving 14 bases between them. This CDR3 is CASSTSGNPNTEAFF. The CDR3 DNA reads TGCGCCAGCAGCACCTCAGGCAACCCGAACACTGAAGCTTTCTTT.

The chain employs TRBV6-1 and TRBJ1-1; TRBD1 agrees at 8 bases. Germline V gene lookup returns CDR1 MNHNS and CDR2 SASEGT. The length of the CDR3 is 15 residues. Germline trimming cut 0 bases from V and 4 bases from J; bases unmatched to any gene: 4. CDR3 sequence: CASSEAWTGSTEAFF. For the CDR3, the DNA is TGTGCCAGCAGTGAAGCTTGGACAGGGAGCACTGAAGCTTTCTTT.

This clone was detected only once. V and J are TRBV12-3 or TRBV12-4 and TRBJ1-4; unclear D gene. V was pared by 1 base and J by 8 bases, with 8 bases between. This CDR3 region has 13 residues. CDR3: CASSLVPGEKLFF. CDR3 coding DNA: TGTGCCAGCAGTTTAGTTCCGGGGGAAAAACTGTTTTTT.

The chain combines TRBV5-6 with TRBJ2-7; D is possibly TRBD2 (6 bases). Germline V gene sequence: CDR1 SGHDT, CDR2 YYEEEE. The CDR3 runs to 14 residues. V gave up 6 bases and J gave up 3 bases, with 16 bases separating them. The CDR3 sequence is CASTRGSGVYEQYF. The DNA of the CDR3 is TGTGCCAGCACCCGGGGGTCCGGGGTCTACGAGCAGTACTTC.

The chain joins TRBV12-3 or TRBV12-4 to TRBJ2-1; 8 bases fit TRBD1. V lost 6 bases, J lost 9 bases, and 4 bases stayed unmatched. The CDR3 sequence is 12 residues long. The CDR3 reads CASRQGGGEQFF. The CDR3, as DNA: TGTGCCAGCAGACAGGGGGGCGGTGAGCAGTTCTTC.

The chain is built from TRBV30 and TRBJ1-6, with D maybe TRBD1 (5 bases). Trimming cost V 0 bases and J 7 bases, with 10 bases left between them. Germline V gene data show CDR1 as GTSNPN and CDR2 as SVGIG (reference sequence). The CDR3 runs to 14 residues. DNA of the CDR3: TGTGCCTGGAGTGTGGCAGGGAAAAATTCACCCCTCCACTTT. As protein: CAWSVAGKNSPLHF.

The J gene is TRBJ1-3, the V gene TRBV30; D not resolved. Germline CDR1 and CDR2: GTSNPN and SVGIG (reference sequence). CDR3 length equals 11 residues. Trimming removed 5 bases at V and 8 bases at J, with 10 bases between. CDR3 sequence: CAWGSLDTIYF. CDR3 nucleotides: TGTGCCTGGGGGTCTCTAGACACCATATATTTT.

The chain uses TRBV13 and TRBJ1-2, with 8 nucleotides matching TRBD1. Germline CDR1 is PRHDT and CDR2 is FYEKMQ (reference sequence). The CDR3 extends over 14 amino acids. With V trimmed by 1 base and J by 7 bases, 5 bases remained unmatched. The CDR3 nucleotides read TGTGCCAGCAGCTTAGCAGGGGGCAGGGGTGGCTACACCTTC. It specifies CASSLAGGRGGYTF.

The chain is built from TRBV19 and TRBJ2-5; 11 bases match TRBD2. CDR3 size: 14 residues. The V segment lost 6 bases and the J segment 3 bases; nucleotides outside the gene matches: 3. The germline V gene has CDR1 LNHDA and CDR2 SQIVND (reference sequence). CDR3 DNA: TGTGCCAGTAGATTACTAGCGGGGGAAGAGACCCAGTACTTC. This codes for CASRLLAGEETQYF.

The rearrangement links TRBV9 to TRBJ1-6; TRBD1 matches at 7 bases. Germline CDR1 reads SGDLS; CDR2 reads YYNGEE. The CDR3 extends over 16 amino acids. Trimming cost V 3 bases and J 4 bases; bases outside gene matches: 7. CDR3 protein: CASSATGERYNSPLHF. The CDR3 DNA sequence: TGTGCCAGCAGCGCAACAGGGGAGAGGTATAATTCACCCCTCCACTTT. The variable domain in full, completed from reference TRBV9 and TRBJ1-6, reads DSGVTQTPKHLITATGQRVTLRCSPRSGDLSVYWYQQSLDQGLQFLIQYYNGEERAKGNILERFSAQQFPDLHSELNLSSLELGDSALYFCASSATGERYNSPLHFGNGTRLTVT.

The chain recombines TRBV3-1 (or the pseudogene TRBV3-2) with TRBJ2-7, with D possibly being TRBD1 (5 bases). In germline, CDR1 is LGHDT, CDR2 YNNKEL (reference sequence). V was clipped by 4 bases and J by 4 bases, with 11 bases between them. CDR3 length: 13 residues. The CDR3: CASSLQGPYEQYF. CDR3 coding DNA: TGTGCCAGCAGCCTCCAGGGCCCTTACGAGCAGTACTTC.

The chain recombines TRBV24-1 with TRBJ1-5; 9 positions match TRBD1. CDR1 KGHDR and CDR2 SFDVKD come from the germline V gene. This CDR3 is 13 amino acids long. With V trimmed by 5 bases and J by 7 bases, 2 bases remained unmatched. DNA of the CDR3: TGTGCCACCAGTGGTACAGGGGGCCAGCCCCAGCATTTT. Translation: CATSGTGGQPQHF.

The chain uses TRBV7-2 and TRBJ1-6, with D possibly matching TRBD1 (5 bases). The CDR3 covers 15 residues. Germline CDR1 reads SGHTA; CDR2 reads FQGNSA. V lost 1 base and J lost 7, with 11 bases in between. The CDR3: CASSLGGRVNSPLHF. DNA of the CDR3: TGTGCCAGCAGCTTAGGCGGCAGGGTCAATTCACCCCTCCACTTT.

The chain combines TRBV5-1 with TRBJ2-3, with TRBD1 matching over 7 bases. Trimming at V came to 4 bases and at J to 4 bases, leaving 6 bases not matched to a gene. There are 14 residues in the CDR3. CDR1 SGHRS and CDR2 YFSETQ come from the germline V gene. The chain's CDR3 is CASSQDRSPDTQYF. The DNA for the CDR3 is TGCGCCAGCAGCCAGGACAGGTCGCCAGATACGCAGTATTTT.

This clone was seen a handful of times. The V call is TRBV7-2, the J call TRBJ1-5; TRBD1 matches at 8 bases. CDR1 SGHTA and CDR2 FQGNSA come from the germline V gene. CDR3 length: 15 amino acids. V lost 6 bases and J lost 2; bases outside the gene matches: 6. CDR3 nucleotide sequence: TGTGCCAGCAGAAAAGGGACAGGTGGCAATCAGCCCCAGCATTTT. It encodes CASRKGTGGNQPQHF.

The CDR3 here is CATRPPSPTGGDRNEQFF. As DNA, the CDR3 is TGTGCCACCAGACCCCCTTCTCCAACAGGGGGCGATCGCAATGAGCAGTTCTTC. The chain carries TRBV24-1 and TRBJ2-1, with 9 bases aligning to TRBD1. After removal of 7 bases from V and 6 bases from J, the junction contained 18 bases not matched to a gene. This CDR3 is 18 amino acids long. Looked up from germline, CDR1 is KGHDR and CDR2 is SFDVKD.

The chain uses TRBV23-1 and TRBJ1-1, with 7 bases fitting TRBD1. TRBV23-1 is placed among ORFs of uncertain function. The CDR3 loop spans 21 amino acids. V lost 2 bases to trimming and J lost 1 base; unmatched junction nucleotides: 22. The CDR3: CASSQPHLLTGLNFRNTEAFF. CDR3 bases: TGCGCCAGCAGTCAACCCCACTTATTGACAGGGTTGAACTTTAGGAACACTGAAGCTTTCTTT.

The chain uses TRBV5-4 and TRBJ2-3; TRBD1 matches 7 bases. Germline loops: CDR1 SGHNT, CDR2 YYREEE (reference sequence). CDR3 length: 15 amino acids. V dropped 5 bases and J dropped 4; count of bases not matched to a gene: 10. The CDR3 bases are TGTGCCAGCAGTTACTACAGGGGCACGGCAGATACGCAGTATTTT. Its translation: CASSYYRGTADTQYF.

The chain carries TRBV10-2 and TRBJ1-2, with 10 bases lining up with TRBD1. J lost 5 bases, V lost 0 bases, and 6 bases had no gene match. Looked up from germline, CDR1 is WSHSY and CDR2 is SAAADI. This CDR3 is 16 amino acids long. Written as DNA, the CDR3 is TGCGCCAGCAGTGAGTCGGGGGACAGGGGATTGTATGGCTACACCTTC. Encoded protein: CASSESGDRGLYGYTF.

The chain links TRBV7-3 to TRBJ1-1; TRBD1 agrees at 7 bases. Trimming cost V 2 bases and J 0 bases; bases outside gene matches: 3. This CDR3 comprises 15 residues. Germline V gene sequence: CDR1 SGHTA, CDR2 FQGTGA. CDR3 sequence (DNA): TGTGCCAGCAGCTTAGACAGGGTAATGAACACTGAAGCTTTCTTT. Translation gives CASSLDRVMNTEAFF.